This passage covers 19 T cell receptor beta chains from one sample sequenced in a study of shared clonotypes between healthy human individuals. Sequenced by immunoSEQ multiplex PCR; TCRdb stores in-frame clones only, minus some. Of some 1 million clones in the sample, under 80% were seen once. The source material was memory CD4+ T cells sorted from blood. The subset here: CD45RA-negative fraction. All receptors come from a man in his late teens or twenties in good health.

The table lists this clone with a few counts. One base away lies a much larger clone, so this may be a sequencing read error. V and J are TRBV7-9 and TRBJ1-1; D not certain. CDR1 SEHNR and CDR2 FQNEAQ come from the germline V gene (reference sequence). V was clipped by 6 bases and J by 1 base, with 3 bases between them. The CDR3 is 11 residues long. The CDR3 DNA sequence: TGTGCCAGCAGTCAGAACACTGAAGCTTTCTTT. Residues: CASSQNTEAFF.

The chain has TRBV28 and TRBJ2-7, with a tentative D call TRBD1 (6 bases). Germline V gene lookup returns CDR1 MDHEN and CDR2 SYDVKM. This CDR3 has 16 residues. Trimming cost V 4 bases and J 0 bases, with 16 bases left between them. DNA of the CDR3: TGTGCCAGCAGTTCCCAATTTGACAGGCTCTCCTACGAGCAGTACTTC. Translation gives CASSSQFDRLSYEQYF.

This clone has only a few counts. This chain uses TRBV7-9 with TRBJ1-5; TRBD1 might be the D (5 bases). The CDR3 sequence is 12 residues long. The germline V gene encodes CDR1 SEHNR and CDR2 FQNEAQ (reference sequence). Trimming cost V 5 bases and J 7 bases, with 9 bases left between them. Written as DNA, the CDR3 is TGTGCCAGCAGCCCAGACAGCCAGCCCCAGCATTTT. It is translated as CASSPDSQPQHF.

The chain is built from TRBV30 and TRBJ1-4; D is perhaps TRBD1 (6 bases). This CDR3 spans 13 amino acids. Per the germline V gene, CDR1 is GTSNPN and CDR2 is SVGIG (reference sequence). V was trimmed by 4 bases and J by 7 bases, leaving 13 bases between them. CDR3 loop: CAWKQGNSEKLFF. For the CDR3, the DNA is TGTGCCTGGAAACAGGGAAACAGTGAAAAACTGTTTTTT.

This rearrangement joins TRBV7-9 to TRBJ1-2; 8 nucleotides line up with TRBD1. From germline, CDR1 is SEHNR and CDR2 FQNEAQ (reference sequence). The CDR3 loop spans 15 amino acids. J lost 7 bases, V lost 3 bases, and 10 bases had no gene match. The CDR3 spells CASSLSQGASSGYTF. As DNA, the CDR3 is TGTGCCAGCAGCTTGAGTCAGGGGGCCAGCTCTGGCTACACCTTC.

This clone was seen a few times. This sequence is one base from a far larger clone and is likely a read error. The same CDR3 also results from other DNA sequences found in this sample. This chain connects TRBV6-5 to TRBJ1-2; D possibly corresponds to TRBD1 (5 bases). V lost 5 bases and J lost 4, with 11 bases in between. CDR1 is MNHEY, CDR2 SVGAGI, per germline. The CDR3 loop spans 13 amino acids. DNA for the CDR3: TGTGCCAGCAGTCCCGGGACGGGCTATGGCTACACCTTC. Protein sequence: CASSPGTGYGYTF.

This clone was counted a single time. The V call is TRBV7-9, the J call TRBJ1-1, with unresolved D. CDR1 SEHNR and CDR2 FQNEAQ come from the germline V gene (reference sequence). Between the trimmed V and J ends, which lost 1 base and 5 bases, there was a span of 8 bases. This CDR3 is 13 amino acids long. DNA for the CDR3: TGTGCCAGCAGCTTAGGCGGGCAGACTGAAGCTTTCTTT. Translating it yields CASSLGGQTEAFF.

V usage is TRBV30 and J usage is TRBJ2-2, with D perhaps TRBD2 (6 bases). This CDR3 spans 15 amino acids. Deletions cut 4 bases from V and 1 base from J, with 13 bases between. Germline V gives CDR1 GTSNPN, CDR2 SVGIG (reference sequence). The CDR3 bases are TGTGCCTGGACCCCGGGACTTGTGAACACCGGGGAGCTGTTTTTT. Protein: CAWTPGLVNTGELFF.

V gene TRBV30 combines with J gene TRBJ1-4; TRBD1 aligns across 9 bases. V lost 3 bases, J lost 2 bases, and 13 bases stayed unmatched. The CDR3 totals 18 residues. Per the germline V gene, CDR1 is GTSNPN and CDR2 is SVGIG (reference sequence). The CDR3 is CAWSPEQGAPLTNEKLFF. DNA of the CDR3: TGTGCCTGGAGCCCAGAACAGGGGGCACCGCTTACTAATGAAAAACTGTTTTTT.

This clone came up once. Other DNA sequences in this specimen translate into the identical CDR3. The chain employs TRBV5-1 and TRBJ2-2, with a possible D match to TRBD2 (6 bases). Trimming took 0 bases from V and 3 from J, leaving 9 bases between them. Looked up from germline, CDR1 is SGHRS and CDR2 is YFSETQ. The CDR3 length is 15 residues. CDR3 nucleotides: TGCGCCAGCAGCTTGGTCGGGGGAGACACCGGGGAGCTGTTTTTT. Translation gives CASSLVGGDTGELFF.

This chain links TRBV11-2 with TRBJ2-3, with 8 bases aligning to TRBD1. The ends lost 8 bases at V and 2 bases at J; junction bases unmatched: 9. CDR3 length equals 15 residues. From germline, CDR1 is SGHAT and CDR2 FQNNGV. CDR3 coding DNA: TGTGCCAGCTCCGACAGGGGTCGAGTCACAGATACGCAGTATTTT. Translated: CASSDRGRVTDTQYF.

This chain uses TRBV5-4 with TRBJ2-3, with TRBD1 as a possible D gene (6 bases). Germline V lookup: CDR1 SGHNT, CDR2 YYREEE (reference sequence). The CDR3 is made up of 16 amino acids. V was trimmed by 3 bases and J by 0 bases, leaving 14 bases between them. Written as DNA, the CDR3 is TGTGCCAGCAGCTCCGGACAGTCACATAGCACAGATACGCAGTATTTT. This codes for CASSSGQSHSTDTQYF.

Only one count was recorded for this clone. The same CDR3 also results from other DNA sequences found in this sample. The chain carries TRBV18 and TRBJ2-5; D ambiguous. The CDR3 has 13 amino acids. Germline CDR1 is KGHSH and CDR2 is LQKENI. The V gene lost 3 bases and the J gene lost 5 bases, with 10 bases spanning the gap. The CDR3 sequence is CASSPSLQETQYF. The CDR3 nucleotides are TGTGCCAGCTCACCTAGTCTTCAGGAGACCCAGTACTTC.

In nucleotides, the CDR3 is TGCGCCAGCACCCTGGGGGTAGCGGGAACCACAGATACGCAGTATTTT. As protein: CASTLGVAGTTDTQYF. The V call is TRBV5-1, the J call TRBJ2-3, with 8 bases fitting TRBD2. V lost 6 bases to trimming and J lost 2 bases; unmatched junction nucleotides: 11. The CDR3 totals 16 residues. CDR1 and CDR2 from the germline V gene are SGHRS and YFSETQ. The whole variable domain, filled in from reference TRBV5-1 and TRBJ2-3, reads KAGVTQTPRYLIKTRGQQVTLSCSPISGHRSVSWYQQTPGQGLQFLFEYFSETQRNKGNFPGRFSGRQFSNSRSEMNVSTLELGDSALYLCASTLGVAGTTDTQYFGPGTRLTVL.

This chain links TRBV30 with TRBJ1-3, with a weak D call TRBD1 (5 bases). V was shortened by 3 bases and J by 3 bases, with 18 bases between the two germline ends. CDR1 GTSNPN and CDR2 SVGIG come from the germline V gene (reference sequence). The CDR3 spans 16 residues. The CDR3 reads CAWRGYAGIIGNTIYF. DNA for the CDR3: TGTGCCTGGAGAGGGTACGCAGGGATAATTGGAAACACCATATATTTT.

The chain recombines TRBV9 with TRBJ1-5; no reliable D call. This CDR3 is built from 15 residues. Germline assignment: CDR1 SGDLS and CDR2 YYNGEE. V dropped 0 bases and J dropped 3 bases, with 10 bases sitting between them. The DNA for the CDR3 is TGTGCCAGCAGCGTAGGTGGGGTAGACAATCAGCCCCAGCATTTT. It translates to CASSVGGVDNQPQHF.

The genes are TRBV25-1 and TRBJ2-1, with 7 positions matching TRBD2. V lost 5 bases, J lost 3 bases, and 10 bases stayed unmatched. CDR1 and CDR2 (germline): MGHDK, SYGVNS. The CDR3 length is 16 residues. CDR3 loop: CASSSLGGAGYNEQFF. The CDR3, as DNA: TGTGCCAGCAGTTCCCTGGGAGGGGCCGGCTACAATGAGCAGTTCTTC.

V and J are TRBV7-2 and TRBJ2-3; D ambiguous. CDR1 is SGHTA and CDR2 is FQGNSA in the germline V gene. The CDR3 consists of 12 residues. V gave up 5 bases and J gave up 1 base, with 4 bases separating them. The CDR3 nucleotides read TGTGCCAGCAGCGAACGCACAGATACGCAGTATTTT. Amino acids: CASSERTDTQYF.

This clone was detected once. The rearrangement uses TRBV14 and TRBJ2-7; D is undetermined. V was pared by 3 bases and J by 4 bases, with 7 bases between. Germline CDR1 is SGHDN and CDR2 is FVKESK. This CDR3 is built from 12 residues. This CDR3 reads CASSQAWYEQYF. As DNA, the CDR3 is TGTGCCAGCAGCCAGGCCTGGTACGAGCAGTACTTC. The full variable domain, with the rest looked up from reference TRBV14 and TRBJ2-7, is EAGVTQFPSHSVIEKGQTVTLRCDPISGHDNLYWYRRVMGKEIKFLLHFVKESKQDESGMPNNRFLAERTGGTYSTLKVQPAELEDSGVYFCASSQAWYEQYFGPGTRLTVT.